Below are 10 T cell receptor beta chains sequenced from a single sample in a study of T-cell reconstitution after alpha-beta-depleted transplantation in children. For TCRbeta, the library was prepared with unique molecular identifiers. TCRdb re-called the PCR reads through MiXCR, storing one row per CDR3 protein. The table lists about 830,000 distinct CDR3 sequences, less than 20% of them singletons. The specimen comprised PBMCs, mostly from graft donor cells, sampled 360 days after TCRalphabeta/CD19-depleted stem cell transplant. The receptors shown here come from a male patient between 5 and 17 years old who had a stem cell transplant for acute lymphoblastic leukemia, so the T cells may come from the graft donor.

The gene calls are TRBV12-3 or TRBV12-4 and TRBJ1-5; 7 nucleotides line up with TRBD1. Trimming cost V 3 bases and J 9 bases; bases outside gene matches: 11. The CDR3 totals 15 residues. This CDR3 reads CASSLGVRGRPPQHF. CDR3 nucleotide sequence: TGTGCCAGCAGTTTGGGTGTGAGGGGGCGTCCGCCCCAGCATTTT.

The sample holds a few counts of this clonotype. V and J are TRBV2 and TRBJ2-3; 13 bases agree with TRBD2. Germline CDR1 and CDR2: SNHLY and FYNNEI. Losses at the gene ends were 6 bases for V and 7 bases for J; bases not matched to a gene: 7. The CDR3 totals 15 residues. The CDR3, as DNA: TGTGCCAGCAGGTCTACTAGCGGGGGGGAGTATACGCAGTATTTT. Translating gives CASRSTSGGEYTQYF.

The chain combines TRBV11-1 with TRBJ2-6; 12 nucleotides line up with TRBD1. V was pared by 3 bases and J by 1 base, with 4 bases of the junction left unmatched. The length of the CDR3 is 18 residues. CDR1 is SGHAT and CDR2 is FQDESV in the germline V gene (reference sequence). CDR3 sequence reads: CASSFSGQGASGANVLTF. CDR3 DNA sequence: TGTGCCAGCAGCTTCTCGGGACAGGGGGCGTCTGGGGCCAACGTCCTGACTTTC.

Only a few counts were recorded for this clonotype. This chain connects TRBV5-1 to TRBJ2-2; D is unresolved. V was clipped by 0 bases and J by 4 bases, with 10 bases between them. The V gene's germline CDR1 is SGHRS and CDR2 YFSETQ. CDR3 length: 15 residues. In DNA form, the CDR3 reads TGCGCCAGCAGCTTGGTTTCAAAAAGCACCGGGGAGCTGTTTTTT. It specifies CASSLVSKSTGELFF.

The chain joins TRBV5-1 to TRBJ2-7; the D gene is possibly TRBD1 (5 bases). The ends were cut back, 2 bases at V and 4 bases at J, with 16 bases in the middle. The CDR3 totals 15 residues. CDR1 is SGHRS and CDR2 is YFSETQ in the germline V gene. The CDR3 sequence: CASSLPRALRYEQYF. The DNA for the CDR3 is TGCGCCAGCAGCTTACCCAGGGCTTTAAGGTACGAGCAGTACTTC.

This clonotype has a handful of counts. This rearrangement joins TRBV12-5 to TRBJ2-1; possible D gene TRBD2, 6 bases. Trimming took 10 bases from V and 1 from J, leaving 14 bases between them. The CDR3 consists of 14 residues. Germline CDR1 is LGHNT and CDR2 is FRNRAP. As DNA, the CDR3 is TGTGCTACGTCTCGGGGGAGTTCCTACAATGAGCAGTTCTTC. It codes for CATSRGSSYNEQFF.

The chain couples TRBV20-1 to TRBJ2-1; D is unresolved. The germline V gene encodes CDR1 DFQATT and CDR2 SNEGSKA (reference sequence). The CDR3 is made up of 15 amino acids. V was clipped by 0 bases and J by 4 bases, with 13 bases between them. Here the CDR3 DNA reads TGCAGTGCTAGAGATGGGTGGTTATTTTACAATGAGCAGTTCTTC. Protein sequence: CSARDGWLFYNEQFF.

This clonotype has a count of ten or more. CDR3 DNA: TGTGCCACCAGCAGGACCAGGGGATGGAATGAGCAGTTCTTC. Protein: CATSRTRGWNEQFF. V is TRBV15 and J is TRBJ2-1, with a possible D match to TRBD1 (6 bases). Germline-derived CDR1 and CDR2 are LNHNV and YYDKDF (reference sequence). V was trimmed by 3 bases and J by 7 bases, leaving 13 bases between them. CDR3 length: 14 residues.

Only one count was recorded for this clonotype. The chain couples TRBV3-1 to TRBJ1-1, with no clear D. The CDR3 contains 16 residues. The V end was cut by 4 bases, the J end by 1 base, with 16 bases between. Germline V gene sequence: CDR1 LGHDT, CDR2 YNNKEL (reference sequence). CDR3 nucleotide sequence: TGTGCCAGCAGCCCCCTTGGTGGGCGGAGGAACACTGAAGCTTTCTTT. Translation gives CASSPLGGRRNTEAFF.

The gene calls are TRBV11-2 and TRBJ2-7; D is unclear. The CDR3 covers 19 residues. V was trimmed by 4 bases and J by 0 bases, leaving 25 bases between them. The germline CDR1 and CDR2 sequences are SGHAT and FQNNGV. The CDR3 here is CASSSSSQQPGDSSYEQYF. The CDR3 nucleotides read TGTGCCAGCAGCTCCTCAAGCCAGCAACCTGGCGATAGCTCCTACGAGCAGTACTTC.